This TCR beta chain came from a study of T cell responses to AZD1222 COVID-19 vaccine. Study findings and constraints: The donors showed a predominance of white British ancestry and of females, with possible underestimation of clonal diversity. It was only a handful of AZD1222 recipients who were seropositive at baseline. Spike was spanned by vaccine-associated CD4 TCRs, with dominance at 160-218 and 743-854. Unmutated variant regions are reportedly targeted by nearly half of spike-specific TCRs.

Comment on this clone: What it binds is not known.

Profiling relied on immunoSEQ multiplex PCR, and the TCRdb table lists in-frame clones only, not all of them. The repertoire holds around 130,000 clones, with more than 85% as singletons. J lost 2 bases, V lost 5 bases, and 4 bases had no gene match. Germline lookup yields CDR1 SGHTA and CDR2 FQGNSA. CDR3 length equals 15 residues. The chain couples TRBV7-2 to TRBJ2-1, with 9 bases fitting TRBD2. The material was peripheral blood, obtained 28 days after the second AZD1222 dose. The sequence came from an adult who received the AZD1222 COVID-19 vaccine. Here the CDR3 reads CASSITSGPYNEQFF. The DNA of the CDR3 is TGTGCCAGCAGCATCACTAGCGGGCCCTACAATGAGCAGTTCTTC.